Each of the 2 T cell receptor delta chains below was sequenced from the same sample in a study of gamma-delta T cells after stem cell transplantation. TCRdb processed the RT-PCR reads again with the CATT caller. Its listing shows 5 delta-chain clones. The sample taken for sequencing was gamma-delta T cells. Receptor source: a human donor. It is not recorded whose cells these are; they may come from a transplant donor.

The chain carries TRDV2 and TRDJ1; 12 bases match TRDD3. The CDR3 runs 15 residues. The germline V gene encodes CDR1 GEAIGNYY and CDR2 EKD. The V and J ends lost 3 bases and 1 base, in that order; junction bases with no gene match: 2. The CDR3 protein is CACDVLGDTTDKLIF. In DNA form, the CDR3 reads TGTGCCTGTGACGTACTGGGGGATACCACCGATAAACTCATCTTT.

The rearrangement joins TRDV2 to TRDJ3, with D maybe TRDD3 (6 bases). Germline CDR1 reads GEAIGNYY; CDR2 reads EKD. The length of the CDR3 is 19 residues. With 0 bases removed from V and 0 bases from J, the gap between germline ends came to 14 bases. CDR3 DNA sequence: TGTGCCTGTGACACCGGGGATTCTATCTCCTCCTGGGACACCCGACAGATGTTTTTC. Translated, it gives CACDTGDSISSWDTRQMFF.